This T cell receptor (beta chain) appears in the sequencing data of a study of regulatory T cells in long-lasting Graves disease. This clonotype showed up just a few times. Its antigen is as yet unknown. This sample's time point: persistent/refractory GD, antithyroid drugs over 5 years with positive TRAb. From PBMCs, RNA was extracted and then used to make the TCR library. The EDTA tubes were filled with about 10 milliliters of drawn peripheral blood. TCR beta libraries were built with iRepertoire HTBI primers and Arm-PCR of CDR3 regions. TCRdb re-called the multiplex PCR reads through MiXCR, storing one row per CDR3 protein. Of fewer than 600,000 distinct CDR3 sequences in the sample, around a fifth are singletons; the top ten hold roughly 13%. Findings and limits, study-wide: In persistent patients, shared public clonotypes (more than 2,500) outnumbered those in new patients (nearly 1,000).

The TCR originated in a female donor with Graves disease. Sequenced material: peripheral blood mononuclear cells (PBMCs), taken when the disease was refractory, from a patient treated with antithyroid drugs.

CDR3 region: CASSLTSKNTGELFF. In DNA form, the CDR3 reads TGTGCCAGCAGCTTGACTAGTAAGAACACCGGGGAGCTGTTTTTT. The chain combines TRBV7-2 with TRBJ2-2; weak D call: TRBD2 (6 bases). CDR1 is SGHTA and CDR2 is FQGNSA in the germline V gene. Trimming cost V 3 bases and J 1 base, with 9 bases left between them. CDR3 length equals 15 residues.